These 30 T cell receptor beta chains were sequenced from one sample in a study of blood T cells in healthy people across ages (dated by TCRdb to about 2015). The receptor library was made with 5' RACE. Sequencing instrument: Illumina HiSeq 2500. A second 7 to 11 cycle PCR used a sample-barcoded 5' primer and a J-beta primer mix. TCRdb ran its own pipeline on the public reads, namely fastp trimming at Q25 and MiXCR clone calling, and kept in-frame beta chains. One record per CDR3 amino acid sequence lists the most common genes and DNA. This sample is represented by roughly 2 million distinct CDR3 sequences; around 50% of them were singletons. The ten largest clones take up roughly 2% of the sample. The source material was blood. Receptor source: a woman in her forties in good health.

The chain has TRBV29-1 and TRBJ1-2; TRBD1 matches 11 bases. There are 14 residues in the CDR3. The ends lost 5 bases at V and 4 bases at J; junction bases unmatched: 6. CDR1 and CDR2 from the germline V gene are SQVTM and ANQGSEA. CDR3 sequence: CSVPGQGAPYGYTF. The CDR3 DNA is TGCAGCGTTCCTGGACAGGGGGCCCCCTATGGCTACACCTTC.

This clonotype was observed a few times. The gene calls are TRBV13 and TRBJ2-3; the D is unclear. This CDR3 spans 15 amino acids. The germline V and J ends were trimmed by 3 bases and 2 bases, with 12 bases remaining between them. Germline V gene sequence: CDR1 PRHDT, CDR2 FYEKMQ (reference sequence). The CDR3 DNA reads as TGTGCCAGCAGCTTGTACAGCACTAACACAGATACGCAGTATTTT. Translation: CASSLYSTNTDTQYF.

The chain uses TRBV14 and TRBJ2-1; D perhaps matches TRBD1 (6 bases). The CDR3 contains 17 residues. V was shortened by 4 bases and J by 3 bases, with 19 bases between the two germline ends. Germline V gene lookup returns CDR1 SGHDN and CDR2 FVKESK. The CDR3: CASSPILGTPGYNEQFF. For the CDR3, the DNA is TGTGCCAGCAGCCCTATTTTAGGGACACCCGGCTACAATGAGCAGTTCTTC.

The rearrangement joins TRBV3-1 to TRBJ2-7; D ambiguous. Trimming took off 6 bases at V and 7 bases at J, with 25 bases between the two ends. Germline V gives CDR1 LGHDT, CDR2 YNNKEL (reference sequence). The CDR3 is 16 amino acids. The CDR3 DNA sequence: TGTGCCAGCAGTTTTATGGGTTTGGGGAATGTAAATGAGCAGTACTTC. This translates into CASSFMGLGNVNEQYF.

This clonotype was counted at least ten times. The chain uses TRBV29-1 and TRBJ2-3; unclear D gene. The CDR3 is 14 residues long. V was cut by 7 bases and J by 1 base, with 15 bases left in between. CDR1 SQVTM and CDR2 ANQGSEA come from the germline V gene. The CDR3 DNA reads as TGCAGCGCGTCGGAGTCCCGGGGCACAGATACGCAGTATTTT. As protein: CSASESRGTDTQYF.

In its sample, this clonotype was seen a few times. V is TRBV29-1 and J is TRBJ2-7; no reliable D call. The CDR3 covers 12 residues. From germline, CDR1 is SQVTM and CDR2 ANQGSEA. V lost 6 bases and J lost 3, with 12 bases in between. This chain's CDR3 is CSVRTAGYEQYF. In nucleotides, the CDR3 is TGCAGCGTAAGGACCGCCGGCTACGAGCAGTACTTC.

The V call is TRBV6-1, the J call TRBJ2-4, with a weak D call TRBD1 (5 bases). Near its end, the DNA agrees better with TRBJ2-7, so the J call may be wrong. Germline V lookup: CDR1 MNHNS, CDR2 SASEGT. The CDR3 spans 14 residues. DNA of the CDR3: TGTGCCAGCTCCGGCAGGGTTGGAGTCGCCGAGCAGTACTTC. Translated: CASSGRVGVAEQYF.

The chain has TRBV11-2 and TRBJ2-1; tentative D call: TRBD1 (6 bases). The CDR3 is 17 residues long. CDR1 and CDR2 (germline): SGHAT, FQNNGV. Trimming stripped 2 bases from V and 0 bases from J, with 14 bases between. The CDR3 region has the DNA TGTGCCAGCAGCTTAAGGCGACAGGCATTCTCCTACAATGAGCAGTTCTTC. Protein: CASSLRRQAFSYNEQFF.

Here the CDR3 reads CASSFRDPSYNEQYF. Here the CDR3 DNA reads TGTGCCAGCAGTTTCCGGGACCCAAGCTACAATGAGCAGTACTTC. V and J are TRBV6-2 or TRBV6-3 and TRBJ2-7; TRBD1 or TRBD2 may be the D gene (5 bases each). Trimming stripped 4 bases from V and 7 bases from J, with 20 bases between. CDR3 length equals 15 residues. Germline V CDR1 and CDR2: MNHEY, SVGEGT.

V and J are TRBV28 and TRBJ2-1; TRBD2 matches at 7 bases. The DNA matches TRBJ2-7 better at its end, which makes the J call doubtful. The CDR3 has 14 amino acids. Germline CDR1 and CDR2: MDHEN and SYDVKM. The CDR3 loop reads CASSFGGRGHEQYF. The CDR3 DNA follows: TGTGCCAGCAGTTTTGGGGGGAGGGGCCACGAGCAGTACTTC.

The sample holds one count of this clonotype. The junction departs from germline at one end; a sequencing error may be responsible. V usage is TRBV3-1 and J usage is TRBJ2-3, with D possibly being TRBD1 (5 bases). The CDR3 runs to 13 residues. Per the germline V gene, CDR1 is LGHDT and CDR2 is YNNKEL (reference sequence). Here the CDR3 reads CASTGLPSDMQYF. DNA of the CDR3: TGTGCCAGCACAGGGCTCCCTTCGGATATGCAGTATTTT.

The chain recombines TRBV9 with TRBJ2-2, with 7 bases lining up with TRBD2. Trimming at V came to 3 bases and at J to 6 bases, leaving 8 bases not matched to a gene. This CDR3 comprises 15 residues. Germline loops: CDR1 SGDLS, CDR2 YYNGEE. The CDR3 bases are TGTGCCAGCAGCGAATCGACTAGCCCGTCCGGGGAGCTGTTTTTT. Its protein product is CASSESTSPSGELFF.

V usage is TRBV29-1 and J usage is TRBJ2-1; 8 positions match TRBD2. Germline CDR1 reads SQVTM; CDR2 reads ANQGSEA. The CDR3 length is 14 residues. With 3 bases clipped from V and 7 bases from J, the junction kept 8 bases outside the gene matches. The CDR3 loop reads CSVEGPGGGNEQFF. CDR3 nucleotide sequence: TGCAGCGTTGAGGGCCCGGGGGGGGGTAATGAGCAGTTCTTC.

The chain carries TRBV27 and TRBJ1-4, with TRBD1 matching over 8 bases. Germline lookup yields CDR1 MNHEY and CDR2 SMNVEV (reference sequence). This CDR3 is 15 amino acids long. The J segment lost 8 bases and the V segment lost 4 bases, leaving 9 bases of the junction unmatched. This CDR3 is CASSSFARGREKLFF. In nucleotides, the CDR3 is TGTGCCAGCAGTTCCTTCGCCAGGGGGCGGGAAAAACTGTTTTTT.

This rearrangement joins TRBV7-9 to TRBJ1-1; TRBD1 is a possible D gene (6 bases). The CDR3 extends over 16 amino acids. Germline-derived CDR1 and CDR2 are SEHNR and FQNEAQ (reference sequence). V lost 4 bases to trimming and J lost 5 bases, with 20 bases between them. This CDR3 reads CASSWGAGTRRTEAFF. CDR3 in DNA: TGTGCCAGCAGCTGGGGGGCCGGGACCCGGAGGACTGAAGCTTTCTTT.

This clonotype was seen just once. The CDR3, as DNA: TGTGCCAGCAGTTACCTTGGAGCTGAGCAGTACTTC. It specifies CASSYLGAEQYF. This chain uses TRBV6-5 with TRBJ2-5; no clear D gene. V lost 2 bases and J 11 bases, leaving 12 bases between the germline ends. Germline values: CDR1 MNHEY, CDR2 SVGAGI. This CDR3 is 12 amino acids long.

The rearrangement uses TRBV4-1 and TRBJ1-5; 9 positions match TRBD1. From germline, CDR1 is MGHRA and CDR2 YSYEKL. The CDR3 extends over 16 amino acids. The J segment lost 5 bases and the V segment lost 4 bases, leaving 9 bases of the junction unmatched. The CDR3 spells CASSLTGQGGDQPQHF. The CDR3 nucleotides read TGCGCCAGCAGCCTCACGGGACAGGGAGGGGATCAGCCCCAGCATTTT.

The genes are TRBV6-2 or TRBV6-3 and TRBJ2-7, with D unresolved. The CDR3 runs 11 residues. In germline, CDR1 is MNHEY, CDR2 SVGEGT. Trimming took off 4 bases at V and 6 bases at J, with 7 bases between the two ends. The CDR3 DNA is TGTGCCAGCAGTTTTCTTCGCGAGCAGTACTTC. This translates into CASSFLREQYF.

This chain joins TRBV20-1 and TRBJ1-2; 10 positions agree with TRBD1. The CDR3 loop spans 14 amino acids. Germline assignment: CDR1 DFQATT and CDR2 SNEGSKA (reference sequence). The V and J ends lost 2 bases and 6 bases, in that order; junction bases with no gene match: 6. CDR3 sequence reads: CSARIGDRGHGYTF. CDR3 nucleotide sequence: TGCAGTGCTAGAATCGGGGACAGGGGCCATGGCTACACCTTC.

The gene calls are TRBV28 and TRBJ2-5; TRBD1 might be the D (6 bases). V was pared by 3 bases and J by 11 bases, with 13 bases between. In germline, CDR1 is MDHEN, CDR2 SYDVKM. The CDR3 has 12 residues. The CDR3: CASSLKGGEQYF. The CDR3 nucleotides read TGTGCCAGCAGTTTGAAAGGGGGTGAGCAGTACTTC.

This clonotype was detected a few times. In DNA, the CDR3 is TGTGCCAGCAGCTTAATCCAGGGGGCAAATGAGCAGTTCTTC. Its translation: CASSLIQGANEQFF. This chain connects TRBV7-2 to TRBJ2-1; 8 bases are shared with TRBD1. Germline trimming cut 2 bases from V and 7 bases from J; bases unmatched to any gene: 4. The CDR3 has 14 amino acids. Germline CDR1 is SGHTA and CDR2 is FQGNSA.

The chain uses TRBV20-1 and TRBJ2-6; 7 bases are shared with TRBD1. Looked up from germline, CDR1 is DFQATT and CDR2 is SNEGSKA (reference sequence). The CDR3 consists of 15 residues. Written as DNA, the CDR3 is TGCAACCGGGACAGAACTTTCTCTGGGGCCAACGTCCTGACTTTC. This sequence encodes CNRDRTFSGANVLTF.

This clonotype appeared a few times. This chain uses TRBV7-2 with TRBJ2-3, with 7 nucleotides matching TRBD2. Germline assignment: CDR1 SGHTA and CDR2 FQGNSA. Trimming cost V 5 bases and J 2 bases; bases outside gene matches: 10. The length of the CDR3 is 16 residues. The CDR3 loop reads CASSSRAGRNTDTQYF. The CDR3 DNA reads TGTGCCAGCAGCAGTCGAGCGGGGAGAAACACAGATACGCAGTATTTT. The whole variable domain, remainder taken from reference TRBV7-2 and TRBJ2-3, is GAGVSQSPSNKVTEKGKDVELRCDPISGHTALYWYRQSLGQGLEFLIYFQGNSAPDKSGLPSDRFSAERTGGSVSTLTIQRTQQEDSAVYLCASSSRAGRNTDTQYFGPGTRLTVL.

The CDR3 DNA is TGTGCCAGCAGAGTGACCCCCAGGGAGGACACTGAAGCTTTCTTT. Translation: CASRVTPREDTEAFF. This chain links TRBV6-1 with TRBJ1-1; maybe TRBD1 (5 bases). This CDR3 is built from 15 residues. Between the trimmed V and J ends, which lost 6 bases and 3 bases, there was a span of 17 bases. Germline V lookup: CDR1 MNHNS, CDR2 SASEGT.

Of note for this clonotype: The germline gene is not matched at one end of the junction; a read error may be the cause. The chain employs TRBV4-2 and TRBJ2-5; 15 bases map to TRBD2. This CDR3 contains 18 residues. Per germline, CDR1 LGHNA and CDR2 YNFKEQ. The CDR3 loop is CAGSQSRTSGGAEATQYF. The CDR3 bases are TGTGCCGGCAGCCAATCCAGGACTAGCGGGGGGGCGGAGGCGACCCAGTACTTC.

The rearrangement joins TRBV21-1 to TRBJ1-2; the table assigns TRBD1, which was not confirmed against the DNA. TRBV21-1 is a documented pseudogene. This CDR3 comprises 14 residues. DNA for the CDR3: TGTGCCAGCAGCAAAGTCTCTCAGGGAAATGGCTACACCTTC. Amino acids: CASSKVSQGNGYTF.

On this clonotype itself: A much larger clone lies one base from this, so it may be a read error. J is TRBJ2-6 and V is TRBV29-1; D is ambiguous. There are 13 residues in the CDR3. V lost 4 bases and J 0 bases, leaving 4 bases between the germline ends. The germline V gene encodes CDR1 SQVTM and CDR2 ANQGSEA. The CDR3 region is CSVGHSGANVLTF. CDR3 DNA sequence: TGCAGCGTTGGACACTCTGGGGCCAACGTCCTGACTTTC.

DNA for the CDR3: TGTGCCAGCAGCGTCCACTTGACGTACAATGAGCAGTTCTTC. Encoded protein: CASSVHLTYNEQFF. The rearrangement joins TRBV7-9 to TRBJ2-1, with D unclear. The germline gives CDR1 SEHNR, CDR2 FQNEAQ (reference sequence). V lost 5 bases to trimming and J lost 4 bases, with 12 bases between them. This CDR3 has 14 amino acids. Combining the CDR3 with reference TRBV7-9 and TRBJ2-1 gives the whole variable domain DTGVSQNPRHKITKRGQNVTFRCDPISEHNRLYWYRQTLGQGPEFLTYFQNEAQLEKSRLLSDRFSAERPKGSFSTLEIQRTEQGDSAMYLCASSVHLTYNEQFFGPGTRLTVL.

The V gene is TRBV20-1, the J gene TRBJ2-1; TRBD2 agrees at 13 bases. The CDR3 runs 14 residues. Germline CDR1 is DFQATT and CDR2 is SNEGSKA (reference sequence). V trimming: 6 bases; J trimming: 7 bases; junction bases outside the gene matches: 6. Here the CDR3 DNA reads TGCAGTGCAACTAGCGGGGGGGCGGAGAATGAGCAGTTCTTC. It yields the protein CSATSGGAENEQFF.

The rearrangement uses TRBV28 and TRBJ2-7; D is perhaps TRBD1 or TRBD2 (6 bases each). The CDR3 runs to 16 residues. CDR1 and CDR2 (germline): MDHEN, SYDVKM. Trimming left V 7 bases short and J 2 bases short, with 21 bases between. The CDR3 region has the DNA TGTGCCAGCATAGTTTCCTCGGGGGCGCCGACCTACGAGCAGTACTTC. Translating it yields CASIVSSGAPTYEQYF.